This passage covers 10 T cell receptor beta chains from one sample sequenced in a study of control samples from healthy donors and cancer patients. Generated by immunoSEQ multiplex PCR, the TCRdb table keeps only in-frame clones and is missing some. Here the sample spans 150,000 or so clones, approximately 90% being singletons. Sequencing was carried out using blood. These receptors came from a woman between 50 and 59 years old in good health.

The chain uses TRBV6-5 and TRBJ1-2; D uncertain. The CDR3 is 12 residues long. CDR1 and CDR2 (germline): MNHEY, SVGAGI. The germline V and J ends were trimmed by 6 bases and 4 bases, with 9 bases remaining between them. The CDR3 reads CASSVSGYGYTF. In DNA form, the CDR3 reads TGTGCCAGCAGCGTCTCTGGCTATGGCTACACCTTC.

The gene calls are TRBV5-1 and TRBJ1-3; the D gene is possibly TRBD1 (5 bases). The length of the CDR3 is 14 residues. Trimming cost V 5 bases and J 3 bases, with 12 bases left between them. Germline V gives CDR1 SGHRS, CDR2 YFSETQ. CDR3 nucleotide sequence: TGCGCCAGCAGACAGAACCAGGGTGGAAACACCATATATTTT. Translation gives CASRQNQGGNTIYF.

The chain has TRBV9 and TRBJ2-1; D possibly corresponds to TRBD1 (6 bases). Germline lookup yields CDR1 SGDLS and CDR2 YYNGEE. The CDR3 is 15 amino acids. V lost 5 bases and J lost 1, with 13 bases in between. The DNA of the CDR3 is TGTGCCAGCAGTGGGGACATGGATTCCTACAATGAGCAGTTCTTC. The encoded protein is CASSGDMDSYNEQFF. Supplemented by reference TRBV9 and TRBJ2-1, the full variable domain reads DSGVTQTPKHLITATGQRVTLRCSPRSGDLSVYWYQQSLDQGLQFLIQYYNGEERAKGNILERFSAQQFPDLHSELNLSSLELGDSALYFCASSGDMDSYNEQFFGPGTRLTVL.

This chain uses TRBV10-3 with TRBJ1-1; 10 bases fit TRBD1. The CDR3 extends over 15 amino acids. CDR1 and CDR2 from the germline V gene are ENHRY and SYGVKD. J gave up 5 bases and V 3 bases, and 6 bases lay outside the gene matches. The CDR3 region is CAISDSGQGLTEAFF. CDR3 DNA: TGTGCCATCAGTGATTCGGGACAGGGGTTGACTGAAGCTTTCTTT.

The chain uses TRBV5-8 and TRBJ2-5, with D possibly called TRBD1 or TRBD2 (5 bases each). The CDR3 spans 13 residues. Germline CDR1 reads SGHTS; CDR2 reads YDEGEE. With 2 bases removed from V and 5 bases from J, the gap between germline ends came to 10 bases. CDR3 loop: CASSLEGWETQYF. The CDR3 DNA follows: TGTGCCAGCAGCTTAGAGGGGTGGGAGACCCAGTACTTC.

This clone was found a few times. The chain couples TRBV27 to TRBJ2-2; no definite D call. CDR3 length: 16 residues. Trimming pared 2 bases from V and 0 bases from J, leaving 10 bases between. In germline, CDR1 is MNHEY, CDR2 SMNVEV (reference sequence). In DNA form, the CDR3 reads TGTGCCAGCAGTTTACTCAGTCTCGCGAACACCGGGGAGCTGTTTTTT. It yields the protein CASSLLSLANTGELFF.

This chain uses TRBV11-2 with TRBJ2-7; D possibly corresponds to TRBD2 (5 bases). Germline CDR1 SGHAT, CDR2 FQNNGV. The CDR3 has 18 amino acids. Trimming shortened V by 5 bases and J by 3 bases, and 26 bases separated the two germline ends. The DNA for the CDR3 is TGTGCCAGCAGCCCAATAAAACGCCCCCGGGGTGGCGTCTACGAGCAGTACTTC. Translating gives CASSPIKRPRGGVYEQYF.

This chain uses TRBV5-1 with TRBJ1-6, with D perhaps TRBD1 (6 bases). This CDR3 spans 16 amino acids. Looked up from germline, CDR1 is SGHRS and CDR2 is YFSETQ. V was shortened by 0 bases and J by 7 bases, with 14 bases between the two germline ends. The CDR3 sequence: CASSLVESGDNSPLHF. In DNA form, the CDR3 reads TGCGCCAGCAGCTTGGTTGAATCAGGGGACAATTCACCCCTCCACTTT.

CDR3 bases: TGTGCCAGCAGTTTAGGCGTGGGAGGGATGACTGAAGCTTTCTTT. Translation gives CASSLGVGGMTEAFF. The chain links TRBV27 to TRBJ1-1; D remains ambiguous. Trimming removed 2 bases at V and 5 bases at J, with 15 bases between. This CDR3 region has 15 residues. The germline V gene has CDR1 MNHEY and CDR2 SMNVEV (reference sequence).

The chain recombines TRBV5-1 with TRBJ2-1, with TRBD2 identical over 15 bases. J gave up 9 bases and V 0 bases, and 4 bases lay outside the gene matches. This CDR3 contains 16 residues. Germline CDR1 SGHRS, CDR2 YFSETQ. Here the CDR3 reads CASSLGTSGGAGEQFF. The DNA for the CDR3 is TGCGCCAGCAGCTTGGGGACTAGCGGGGGGGCCGGTGAGCAGTTCTTC.